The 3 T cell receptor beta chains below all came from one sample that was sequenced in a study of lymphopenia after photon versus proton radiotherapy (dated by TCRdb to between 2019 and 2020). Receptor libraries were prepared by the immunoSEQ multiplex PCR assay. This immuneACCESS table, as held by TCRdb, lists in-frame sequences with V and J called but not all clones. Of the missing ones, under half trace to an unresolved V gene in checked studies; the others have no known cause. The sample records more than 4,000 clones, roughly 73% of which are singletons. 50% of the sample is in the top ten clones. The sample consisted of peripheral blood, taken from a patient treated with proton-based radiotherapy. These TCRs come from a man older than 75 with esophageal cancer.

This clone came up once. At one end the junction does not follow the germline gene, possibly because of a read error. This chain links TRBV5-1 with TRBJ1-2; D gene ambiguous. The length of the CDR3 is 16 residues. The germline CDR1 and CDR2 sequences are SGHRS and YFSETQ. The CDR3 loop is CASSSEAGPANYGYTF. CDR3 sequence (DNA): TGCGCGAGCAGTTCTGAAGCAGGCCCAGCTAACTATGGCTACACCTTC.

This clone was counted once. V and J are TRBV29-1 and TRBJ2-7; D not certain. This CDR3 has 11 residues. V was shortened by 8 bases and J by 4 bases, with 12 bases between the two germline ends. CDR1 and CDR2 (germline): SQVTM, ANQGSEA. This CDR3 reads CSYAREYEQYF. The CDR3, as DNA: TGCAGCTACGCCCGAGAATACGAGCAGTACTTC.

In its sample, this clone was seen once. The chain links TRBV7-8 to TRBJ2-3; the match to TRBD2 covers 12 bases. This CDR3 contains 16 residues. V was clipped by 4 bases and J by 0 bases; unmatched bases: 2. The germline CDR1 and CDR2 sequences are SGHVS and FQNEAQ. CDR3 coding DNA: TGTGCCAGCAGCTCTAGCGGGAGGGTCAGCACAGATACGCAGTATTTT. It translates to CASSSSGRVSTDTQYF.